These 18 T cell receptor beta chains share one sample of origin, sequenced in a study of T cell changes during pregnancy in multiple sclerosis. TCRdb keeps only in-frame clones here, not all; method: immunoSEQ multiplex PCR. The data show 20,000 to 25,000 clones, approximately 90% seen once. The sample was CD8+ T cells from peripheral blood mononuclear cells, taken in the first trimester of pregnancy. Receptors originate from a female donor with multiple sclerosis, enrolled in a pregnancy study.

This clone was seen once. The chain is built from TRBV28 and TRBJ2-5; maybe TRBD2 (7 bases). CDR1 and CDR2 (germline): MDHEN, SYDVKM. Trimming took 8 bases from V and 5 from J, leaving 15 bases between them. The CDR3 extends over 13 amino acids. The CDR3 DNA sequence: TGTGCCAGCCTAGGGGGGGCGCGGGAGACCCAGTACTTC. Its translation: CASLGGARETQYF. The full variable domain, completed using reference TRBV28 and TRBJ2-5, is DVKVTQSSRYLVKRTGEKVFLECVQDMDHENMFWYRQDPGLGLRLIYFSYDVKMKEKGDIPEGYSVSREKKERFSLILESASTNQTSMYLCASLGGARETQYFGPGTRLLVL.

The CDR3 spells CASSQGLAGDNEQFF. CDR3 bases: TGTGCCAGCAGCCAAGGACTAGCGGGGGACAATGAGCAGTTCTTC. This chain links TRBV7-3 with TRBJ2-1; TRBD2 aligns across 13 bases. V dropped 5 bases and J dropped 5; count of bases not matched to a gene: 3. CDR1 SGHTA and CDR2 FQGTGA come from the germline V gene. The CDR3 is made up of 15 amino acids.

The V call is TRBV7-9, the J call TRBJ2-7; D is perhaps TRBD2 (6 bases). Deletions cut 0 bases from V and 1 base from J, with 13 bases between. This CDR3 has 16 amino acids. Germline CDR1 and CDR2: SEHNR and FQNEAQ (reference sequence). CDR3 DNA: TGTGCCAGCAGCTTAGCGCCCGGCGGGGAGTCCTACGAGCAGTACTTC. Residues: CASSLAPGGESYEQYF.

This sequence joins TRBV4-1 and TRBJ1-5; D is unclear. The ends were cut back, 1 base at V and 0 bases at J, with 7 bases in the middle. Germline V gene sequence: CDR1 MGHRA, CDR2 YSYEKL. CDR3 length: 15 amino acids. CDR3: CASSQVQFSNQPQHF. In nucleotides, the CDR3 is TGCGCCAGCAGCCAAGTACAGTTTAGCAATCAGCCCCAGCATTTT.

The J gene is TRBJ2-1, the V gene TRBV29-1; 7 bases map to TRBD2. CDR3 length equals 16 residues. CDR1 and CDR2 from the germline V gene are SQVTM and ANQGSEA. Trimming took 1 base from V and 3 from J; bases not matched to a gene: 9. The CDR3, as DNA: TGCAGCGTTGAAGGAATAACGTCTAGCGGCTACAATGAGCAGTTCTTC. This codes for CSVEGITSSGYNEQFF.

This sequence joins TRBV5-4 and TRBJ2-2, with TRBD2 matching 8 bases. Unmatched junction bases numbered 6, after V lost 0 bases and J lost 8 bases. Looked up from germline, CDR1 is SGHNT and CDR2 is YYREEE (reference sequence). This CDR3 spans 15 amino acids. CDR3: CASSLVSAGAGELFF. The DNA of the CDR3 is TGTGCCAGCAGCTTGGTTTCAGCGGGAGCTGGGGAGCTGTTTTTT. The whole variable domain, remainder taken from reference TRBV5-4 and TRBJ2-2, is ETGVTQSPTHLIKTRGQQVTLRCSSQSGHNTVSWYQQALGQGPQFIFQYYREEENGRGNFPPRFSGLQFPNYSSELNVNALELDDSALYLCASSLVSAGAGELFFGEGSRLTVL.

The rearrangement links TRBV27 to TRBJ2-7, with D unresolved. Trimming took off 4 bases at V and 2 bases at J, with 12 bases between the two ends. Germline CDR1 and CDR2: MNHEY and SMNVEV (reference sequence). CDR3 length: 14 amino acids. This CDR3 reads CASSSSGWPYEQYF. In DNA, the CDR3 is TGTGCCAGCAGTTCCTCAGGTTGGCCCTACGAGCAGTACTTC.

The chain carries TRBV7-9 and TRBJ2-1; D remains unclear. The CDR3 runs 12 residues. The germline CDR1 and CDR2 sequences are SEHNR and FQNEAQ (reference sequence). Deletions cut 5 bases from V and 6 bases from J, with 8 bases between. Here the CDR3 DNA reads TGTGCCAGCAGCATTAGTGGCAATGAGCAGTTCTTC. Residues: CASSISGNEQFF.

This clone was observed a single time. The CDR3 region has the DNA TGTGCCAGCGGATTGAGATCGGGGGATGGCTACACCTTC. Its translation: CASGLRSGDGYTF. V gene TRBV5-6 combines with J gene TRBJ1-2; tentatively, D is TRBD1 (5 bases). Trimming stripped 7 bases from V and 6 bases from J, with 16 bases between. The CDR3 loop spans 13 amino acids. Germline lookup yields CDR1 SGHDT and CDR2 YYEEEE.

V gene TRBV11-2 combines with J gene TRBJ2-4, with D possibly TRBD1 on 6 matching bases. V was shortened by 5 bases and J by 6 bases, with 20 bases between the two germline ends. Germline loops: CDR1 SGHAT, CDR2 FQNNGV. The CDR3 length is 16 residues. CDR3 sequence: CASSVGQGTSSNIQYF. Written as DNA, the CDR3 is TGTGCCAGCAGCGTAGGGCAGGGGACGAGCTCAAACATTCAGTACTTC.

The V call is TRBV7-9, the J call TRBJ1-2, with a tentative D call TRBD1 (5 bases). This CDR3 has 15 amino acids. Germline V gives CDR1 SEHNR, CDR2 FQNEAQ (reference sequence). Trimming cost V 5 bases and J 4 bases, with 17 bases left between them. The DNA of the CDR3 is TGTGCCAGCAGCGAAATACCAGGGTTTGCCTATGGCTACACCTTC. Its protein is CASSEIPGFAYGYTF.

In this sample, this clone is medium-sized (0.01 to 0.1%). The chain is built from TRBV7-2 and TRBJ2-7; perhaps TRBD1 as D (5 bases). V lost 5 bases, J lost 7 bases, and 15 bases lay in between. CDR3 length: 13 residues. CDR1 is SGHTA, CDR2 FQGNSA, per germline. The CDR3 DNA follows: TGTGCCAGCAGCCCTTCGTTGGGGCTAGAGCAGTACTTC. As protein: CASSPSLGLEQYF.

The chain carries TRBV19 and TRBJ2-1; tentatively, D is TRBD1 (5 bases). The CDR3 is 11 amino acids. With 10 bases removed from V and 7 bases from J, the gap between germline ends came to 11 bases. Looked up from germline, CDR1 is LNHDA and CDR2 is SQIVND (reference sequence). The CDR3 region has the DNA TGTGCCACCAGGGTGGGGAATGAGCAGTTCTTC. This gives the protein CATRVGNEQFF. Drawing the rest from reference TRBV19 and TRBJ2-1, the complete variable domain is DGGITQSPKYLFRKEGQNVTLSCEQNLNHDAMYWYRQDPGQGLRLIYYSQIVNDFQKGDIAEGYSVSREKKESFPLTVTSAQKNPTAFYLCATRVGNEQFFGPGTRLTVL.

This chain links TRBV29-1 with TRBJ2-6, with D possibly matching TRBD1 (6 bases). Between the trimmed V and J ends, which lost 4 bases and 3 bases, there was a span of 10 bases. Per the germline V gene, CDR1 is SQVTM and CDR2 is ANQGSEA. This CDR3 is 14 amino acids long. The CDR3 protein is CSVVEDSGANVLTF. The CDR3 nucleotides read TGCAGCGTTGTTGAGGACAGTGGGGCCAACGTCCTGACTTTC.

J is TRBJ1-1 and V is TRBV29-1; D call uncertain. The V end lost 4 bases, the J end lost 6 bases, and 18 bases lay between the germline ends. The CDR3 length is 14 residues. CDR1 SQVTM and CDR2 ANQGSEA come from the germline V gene. Here the CDR3 reads CSVGFASTAAEAFF. CDR3 in DNA: TGCAGCGTTGGCTTTGCCAGTACCGCAGCTGAAGCTTTCTTT.

This rearrangement joins TRBV19 to TRBJ2-5, with D maybe TRBD2 (6 bases). CDR3 length: 12 amino acids. Per germline, CDR1 LNHDA and CDR2 SQIVND (reference sequence). V gave up 6 bases and J gave up 5 bases, with 10 bases separating them. This CDR3 is CASRDLAETQYF. DNA for the CDR3: TGTGCCAGTAGGGACCTAGCGGAGACCCAGTACTTC.

This chain uses TRBV15 with TRBJ2-1, with 10 bases matching TRBD1. Per the germline V gene, CDR1 is LNHNV and CDR2 is YYDKDF (reference sequence). Trimming at V came to 3 bases and at J to 3 bases, leaving 2 bases not matched to a gene. CDR3 length: 15 amino acids. The CDR3 coding sequence is TGTGCCACCAGCAGGGGGACAGGGGACTACAATGAGCAGTTCTTC. This encodes CATSRGTGDYNEQFF.

The chain couples TRBV9 to TRBJ2-1, with D possibly being TRBD2 (6 bases). CDR3 length equals 15 residues. Between the trimmed V and J ends, which lost 3 bases and 3 bases, there was a span of 13 bases. Germline values: CDR1 SGDLS, CDR2 YYNGEE. CDR3 amino acids: CASSGVGLGYNEQFF. The CDR3, as DNA: TGTGCCAGCAGCGGAGTGGGACTCGGCTACAATGAGCAGTTCTTC.